The next 26 T cell receptor beta chains were all read from a single sample in a study of neurological immune-mediated disorders (dated by TCRdb to the late 2010s). Library construction relied on 5' RACE. The reads were generated on an Illumina HiSeq 2500. TCRdb's own reprocessing of the public reads used fastp at Q25 and MiXCR and kept productive beta chains. Rows are combined by CDR3 protein, so each entry shows the most common genes and DNA. The sample yields about 76,000 distinct CDR3 sequences; over 15% were counted once. The top ten clones comprise approximately 15% of the sample. The specimen sequenced was PBMCs. These receptors all stem from a woman between 40 and 55 years old in good health.

This clonotype was observed many times. The chain joins TRBV20-1 to TRBJ2-3, with a tentative D call TRBD2 (6 bases). The CDR3 runs to 15 residues. Germline-derived CDR1 and CDR2 are DFQATT and SNEGSKA (reference sequence). Trimming stripped 2 bases from V and 0 bases from J, with 12 bases between. CDR3 residues: CSARNAAGSTDTQYF. The CDR3 DNA sequence: TGCAGTGCTAGAAACGCGGCGGGGAGCACAGATACGCAGTATTTT.

In its sample, this clonotype was seen many times. The genes are TRBV5-1 and TRBJ2-2; D gene ambiguous. There are 16 residues in the CDR3. The germline V gene has CDR1 SGHRS and CDR2 YFSETQ. The V gene lost 4 bases and the J gene lost 0 bases, with 13 bases spanning the gap. Written as DNA, the CDR3 is TGCGCCAGCAGCGTCCTAGAAAGTTCGAACACCGGGGAGCTGTTTTTT. Translation: CASSVLESSNTGELFF.

Notes on this clonotype: A much more abundant neighbour one base away suggests this may be a read error. The J gene is TRBJ2-4, the V gene TRBV20-1; D is perhaps TRBD2 (7 bases). Per germline, CDR1 DFQATT and CDR2 SNEGSKA (reference sequence). The CDR3 covers 13 residues. DNA of the CDR3: TGCAGTGCAGAACAGGGAGGGGGAGACATTGAGTACTTC. Its translation: CSAEQGGGDIEYF.

This clonotype came up many times. The CDR3 bases are TGCGCCAGCAGCTTTGGAGGAAGCACAGATACGCAGTATTTT. Translated, it gives CASSFGGSTDTQYF. The chain uses TRBV5-1 and TRBJ2-3; D may be TRBD2 (5 bases). CDR1 and CDR2 (germline): SGHRS, YFSETQ. V shed 2 bases and J shed 0 bases, with 7 bases lying between them. This CDR3 has 14 residues.

This clonotype was seen ten or more times. V and J are TRBV9 and TRBJ1-2; D is uncertain. V lost 3 bases to trimming and J lost 7 bases, with 4 bases between them. Per the germline V gene, CDR1 is SGDLS and CDR2 is YYNGEE. The CDR3 totals 10 residues. CDR3 sequence reads: CASSGFGYTF. The CDR3 bases are TGTGCCAGCAGCGGGTTTGGCTACACCTTC. The whole variable domain, filled in from reference TRBV9 and TRBJ1-2, reads DSGVTQTPKHLITATGQRVTLRCSPRSGDLSVYWYQQSLDQGLQFLIQYYNGEERAKGNILERFSAQQFPDLHSELNLSSLELGDSALYFCASSGFGYTFGSGTRLTVV.

A word on this clonotype: This may be a read error, as it is one base from a much larger clone. The chain combines TRBV12-3 or TRBV12-4 with TRBJ2-6; a weak D match, TRBD1 (6 bases). The CDR3 sequence is 15 residues long. The CDR3 DNA reads as TGTGCCAGCAGTTTTGCAGGGGTTGGGGCCAACGTCCTGGCTTTC. The encoded protein is CASSFAGVGANVLAF.

Regarding this clonotype: This sequence may be a read error, since a much larger clone differs from it by one base. The chain carries TRBV29-1 and TRBJ1-1; tentatively, D is TRBD1 (5 bases). The germline CDR1 and CDR2 sequences are SQVTM and ANQGSEA. This CDR3 has 12 residues. The CDR3 DNA reads as TGCAGCGGGATGGATGAAGGGACTGAAGTTTTCTTT. As protein: CSGMDEGTEVFF.

Many counts were recorded for this clonotype. CDR3 coding DNA: TGCGCCAGCAGCCAAGATTCCAGCCTGAACACTGAAGCTTTCTTT. Its protein is CASSQDSSLNTEAFF. This chain links TRBV4-1 with TRBJ1-1; no firm D call. There are 15 residues in the CDR3. The V and J ends lost 0 bases and 0 bases respectively, with 8 bases between them. The germline V gene encodes CDR1 MGHRA and CDR2 YSYEKL.

In regard to this clonotype: Since a much larger clone is just one base distant, this may be a read error. J is TRBJ2-1 and V is TRBV6-2 or TRBV6-3; 11 positions agree with TRBD2. CDR3 length: 16 residues. CDR1 is MNHEY and CDR2 is SVGEGT in the germline V gene. CDR3 nucleotides: TGTGCCAGCAGTTACGATAGCGGGGGGGCCTCGGATGAGAAGTTCTTC. Translation: CASSYDSGGASDEKFF.

This clonotype has ten or more counts. The chain carries TRBV9 and TRBJ2-6; no definite D call. From germline, CDR1 is SGDLS and CDR2 YYNGEE. The CDR3 loop spans 13 amino acids. Trimming stripped 4 bases from V and 0 bases from J, with 2 bases between. The DNA of the CDR3 is TGTGCCAGCAGCCACTCTGGGGCCAACGTCCTGACTTTC. Translating gives CASSHSGANVLTF.

There are many counts of this clonotype. This chain connects TRBV3-1 to TRBJ1-4; D not resolved. The CDR3 has 14 amino acids. The V end was cut by 0 bases, the J end by 6 bases, with 8 bases between. Germline V gene sequence: CDR1 LGHDT, CDR2 YNNKEL (reference sequence). The CDR3 loop is CASSQDSADEKLFF. The CDR3, as DNA: TGTGCCAGCAGCCAAGACAGTGCTGATGAAAAACTGTTTTTT.

Comments on this clonotype: Possible read error: a much larger clone is one base away. The genes are TRBV6-4 and TRBJ2-3; D perhaps matches TRBD1 (6 bases). Germline CDR1 and CDR2: MRHNA and SNTAGT. This CDR3 spans 13 amino acids. The CDR3 spells CASSEGGRDTQFF. CDR3 in DNA: TGTGCCAGCAGTGAAGGGGGAAGAGATACGCAGTTTTTT.

This clonotype was counted at least ten times. The CDR3 protein is CASSLRLAGNTQYF. CDR3 DNA sequence: TGTGCCAGCAGCCTCCGACTAGCGGGGAATACGCAGTATTTT. The V and J genes are TRBV7-8 and TRBJ2-3, with TRBD2 identical over 11 bases. Germline V gene data show CDR1 as SGHVS and CDR2 as FQNEAQ. V lost 5 bases and J lost 7; bases outside the gene matches: 5. The CDR3 covers 14 residues.

This sequence joins TRBV6-2 or TRBV6-3 and TRBJ2-3, with 8 positions matching TRBD2. This CDR3 region has 15 residues. Germline CDR1 is MNHEY and CDR2 is SVGEGT. The junction had 5 bases not matched to a gene; V was cut back by 4 bases and J by 2 bases. Here the CDR3 reads CASSFRTSPTDTQYF. DNA for the CDR3: TGTGCCAGCAGTTTCCGGACTAGCCCCACAGATACGCAGTATTTT.

As concerns this clonotype: A much larger clone differs from this one at a single base, so this may be a read error. The V call is TRBV4-2, the J call TRBJ2-1, with 7 bases identical to TRBD2. The CDR3 sequence is 13 residues long. Per germline, CDR1 LGHNA and CDR2 YNFKEQ. The CDR3 nucleotides read TGTGTCAGCAGCCAAGTCCGAGCGGGAGAGCAGTTCTTC. Its protein product is CVSSQVRAGEQFF.

This clonotype was detected many times. The chain links TRBV7-2 to TRBJ2-2; TRBD1 matches 7 bases. The CDR3 has 15 residues. Germline V gene data show CDR1 as SGHTA and CDR2 as FQGNSA. J was trimmed by 6 bases and V by 4 bases; bases with no gene match: 8. CDR3 nucleotides: TGTGCCAGCAGCTCAGGGGGATTGGGCCCCGGGGAGCTGTTTTTT. This encodes CASSSGGLGPGELFF.

This clonotype was counted ten times or more. J is TRBJ2-1 and V is TRBV7-3, with 9 bases aligning to TRBD2. CDR1 and CDR2 from the germline V gene are SGHTA and FQGTGA. This CDR3 has 17 residues. V shed 4 bases and J 3 bases; nucleotides not matched to a gene: 10. DNA of the CDR3: TGTGCCAGCAGCTCCATTGAAGGGCGGGGGGGCTACAATGAGCAGTTCTTC. Its translation is CASSSIEGRGGYNEQFF.

There are many counts of this clonotype. The chain carries TRBV24-1 and TRBJ2-7, with D perhaps matching TRBD2 (5 bases). Per the germline V gene, CDR1 is KGHDR and CDR2 is SFDVKD. CDR3 length: 15 amino acids. V shed 0 bases and J shed 7 bases, with 15 bases lying between them. The CDR3 region is CATSDLQEDWREQYV. CDR3 bases: TGTGCCACCAGTGATTTGCAGGAGGACTGGAGAGAGCAGTACGTC.

This clonotype showed up many times. This chain connects TRBV15 to TRBJ2-1; D call uncertain. The germline CDR1 and CDR2 sequences are LNHNV and YYDKDF (reference sequence). Trimming took 0 bases from V and 0 from J, leaving 9 bases between them. The CDR3 extends over 16 amino acids. CDR3 nucleotide sequence: TGTGCCACCAGCAGAGATGGCGGTAGCTCCTACAATGAGCAGTTCTTC. Translation: CATSRDGGSSYNEQFF.

In this sample, this clonotype turned up many times. The rearrangement uses TRBV20-1 and TRBJ2-7, with a possible D match to TRBD2 (6 bases). CDR1 DFQATT and CDR2 SNEGSKA come from the germline V gene (reference sequence). V dropped 6 bases and J dropped 0 bases, with 15 bases sitting between them. This CDR3 has 14 residues. CDR3 sequence reads: CSATGTVSSYEQYF. In nucleotides, the CDR3 is TGCAGTGCCACTGGGACTGTGAGCTCCTACGAGCAGTACTTC.

A word on this clonotype: Being one base from a much bigger clone, this may be a read error. The chain employs TRBV7-9 and TRBJ2-4; D is undetermined. The V end lost 0 bases, the J end lost 9 bases, and 12 bases lay between the germline ends. The CDR3 totals 14 residues. Germline loops: CDR1 SEHNR, CDR2 FQNEAQ (reference sequence). CDR3 protein: CASSLAVVGSIQYF. The CDR3 DNA follows: TGTGCCAGCAGCTTAGCGGTAGTGGGAAGCATTCAGTACTTC. Full variable domain (missing parts from reference TRBV7-9 and TRBJ2-4): DTGVSQNPRHKITKRGQNVTFRCDPISEHNRLYWYRQTLGQGPEFLTYFQNEAQLEKSRLLSDRFSAERPKGSFSTLEIQRTEQGDSAMYLCASSLAVVGSIQYFGAGTRLSVL.

This clonotype was counted many times. The chain joins TRBV12-3 or TRBV12-4 to TRBJ1-1; TRBD1 matches at 7 bases. The CDR3 extends over 15 amino acids. J lost 2 bases, V lost 5 bases, and 8 bases had no gene match. The DNA for the CDR3 is TGTGCCAGCAGTACCCGGACAGGACCCAACACTGAAGCTTTCTTT. Translation: CASSTRTGPNTEAFF.

This clonotype was observed at least ten times. This rearrangement joins TRBV12-3 or TRBV12-4 to TRBJ2-3; D possibly matches TRBD1 or TRBD2 (5 bases each). This CDR3 contains 14 residues. V shed 10 bases and J shed 1 base, with 15 bases lying between them. The CDR3, as DNA: TGTGCCACCGTAAGGGACCCCCGCACAGATACGCAGTATTTT. Protein sequence: CATVRDPRTDTQYF.

This clonotype was counted once. Relative to the germline gene, one junction end is altered; a read error may explain this. This chain joins TRBV5-6 and TRBJ2-1; weak D call: TRBD2 (6 bases). Germline values: CDR1 SGHDT, CDR2 YYEEEE. The CDR3 totals 18 residues. The CDR3 DNA follows: TGTCCCAGCAGCGCCCGGGACTCCACATTTTTATCCTACAATGAGCACTTCTTC. It encodes CPSSARDSTFLSYNEHFF.

A remark on this clonotype: A much larger clone differs by one base, so this may be a read error. The V call is TRBV2, the J call TRBJ1-1; no firm D call. Germline CDR1 SNHLY, CDR2 FYNNEI. The CDR3 is 12 amino acids. For the CDR3, the DNA is TGTGCCAACAGTTCGGCGAACACTGAAGCTTTCTTT. Translated, it gives CANSSANTEAFF.

This clonotype was counted at least ten times. The CDR3 sequence is CASSLSRGESETQYF. The CDR3, as DNA: TGCGCCAGCAGCTTGTCCAGGGGAGAATCAGAGACCCAGTACTTC. The V call is TRBV5-1, the J call TRBJ2-5; TRBD1 might be the D (6 bases). Trimming took off 1 base at V and 4 bases at J, with 14 bases between the two ends. The CDR3 is made up of 15 amino acids. Germline V gene data show CDR1 as SGHRS and CDR2 as YFSETQ.